The clone carrying this T cell receptor beta chain was found a few times. This entry is derived from a study of Graves' ophthalmopathy and Graves' hyperthyroidism. Excluded: other autoimmune disease, uncontrolled infection, pregnancy or lactation. RNA transcripts provided the template for amplifying TCR beta CDR3 regions. First-round RT-PCR employed HTBI primers, with a second-round multiplex PCR after it. Using its own MiXCR run on the multiplex PCR reads, TCRdb lists one record per CDR3 protein. Of 600,000 to 700,000 distinct CDR3 sequences detected, over 40% appear once; the ten largest clones hold more than 2.5%. CDR3 length: 15 residues. J lost 4 bases, V lost 7 bases, and 11 bases had no gene match. In germline, CDR1 is MNHEY, CDR2 SMNVEV (reference sequence).

The material sequenced was peripheral blood. The sequence was obtained from an adult man with Graves' ophthalmopathy. The V and J genes are TRBV27 and TRBJ2-7; 9 bases agree with TRBD2. In DNA, the CDR3 is TGTGCCAGCACCTCCTGGAGCGGGAGGTCATACGAGCAGTACTTC. This gives the protein CASTSWSGRSYEQYF.